Given below is one T cell receptor (beta chain) in context. The antigen remains unidentified. These data originate in a study of cytomegalovirus exposure and HLA in healthy donors. Study observations and caveats: Later, TCR association rates were found to vary by HLA locus, highest for DRB1 and lowest for HLA-C. As immune exposure information, only CMV serostatus was available. Within a later analysis, the majority of CMV-associated TCR beta chains appeared HLA-restricted. Rarity characterized most TCR sequences, yet some public TCRs appeared in many donors.

V was clipped by 5 bases and J by 8 bases, with 13 bases between them. Germline-derived CDR1 and CDR2 are SGHVS and FQNEAQ. The CDR3 sequence is 13 residues long. Primers: 60 Vbeta forward and 13 Jbeta reverse. This table comes from immunoSEQ multiplex PCR, and its TCRdb copy is limited to in-frame clones, with some not included. The sample has approximately 52,000 clones; the top ten hold more than 9%. Sequencing used PBMCs. This chain connects TRBV7-8 to TRBJ2-1, with TRBD1 as a possible D gene (5 bases). This clonotype originated in a woman in her fifties or sixties in good health and CMV-seropositive. The CDR3 region is CASSNRIGYEQFF. The DNA for the CDR3 is TGTGCCAGCAGCAACAGGATCGGGTATGAGCAGTTCTTC.